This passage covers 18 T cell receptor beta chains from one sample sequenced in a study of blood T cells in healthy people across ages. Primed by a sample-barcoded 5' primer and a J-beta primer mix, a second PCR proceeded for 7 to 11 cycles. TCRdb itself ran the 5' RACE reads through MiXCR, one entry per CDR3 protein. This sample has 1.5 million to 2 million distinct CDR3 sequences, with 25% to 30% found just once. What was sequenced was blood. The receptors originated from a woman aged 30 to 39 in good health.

Written as DNA, the CDR3 is TGTGCCAGCAGTTTTGGACAGGGAGGTGGAAACACCATATATTTT. Protein product: CASSFGQGGGNTIYF. J is TRBJ1-3 and V is TRBV12-3 or TRBV12-4; 8 nucleotides match TRBD1. J gave up 3 bases and V 3 bases, and 4 bases lay outside the gene matches. The CDR3 is made up of 15 amino acids.

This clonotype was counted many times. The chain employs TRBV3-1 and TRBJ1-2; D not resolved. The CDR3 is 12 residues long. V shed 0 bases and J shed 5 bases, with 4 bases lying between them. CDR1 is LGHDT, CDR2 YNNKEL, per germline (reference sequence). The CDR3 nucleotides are TGTGCCAGCAGCCAAGATCGTTATGGCTACACCTTC. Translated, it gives CASSQDRYGYTF.

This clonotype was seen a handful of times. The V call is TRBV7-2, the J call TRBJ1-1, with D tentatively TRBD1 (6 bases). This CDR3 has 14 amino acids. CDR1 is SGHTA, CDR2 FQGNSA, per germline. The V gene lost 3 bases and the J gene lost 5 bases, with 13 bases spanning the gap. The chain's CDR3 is CASSFQIGQTEAFF. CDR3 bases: TGTGCCAGCAGCTTCCAGATCGGACAGACTGAAGCTTTCTTT.

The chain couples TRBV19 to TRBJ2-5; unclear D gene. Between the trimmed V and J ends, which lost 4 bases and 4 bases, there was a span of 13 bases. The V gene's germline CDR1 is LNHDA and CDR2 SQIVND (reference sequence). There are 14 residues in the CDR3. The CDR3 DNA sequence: TGTGCCAGTAGTAATACGGTCGAAGGAGAGACCCAGTACTTC. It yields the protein CASSNTVEGETQYF.

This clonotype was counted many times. As DNA, the CDR3 is TGCAGCGTTGCGGACAGGGTCAATCAGCCCCAGCATTTT. The encoded protein is CSVADRVNQPQHF. The chain has TRBV29-1 and TRBJ1-5, with 8 bases fitting TRBD1. V was clipped by 4 bases and J by 3 bases; unmatched bases: 2. The CDR3 is made up of 13 amino acids. Per the germline V gene, CDR1 is SQVTM and CDR2 is ANQGSEA.

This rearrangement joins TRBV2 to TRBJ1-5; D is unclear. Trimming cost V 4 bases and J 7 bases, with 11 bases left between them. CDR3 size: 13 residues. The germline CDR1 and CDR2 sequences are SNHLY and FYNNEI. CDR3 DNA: TGTGCCAGCAGTGTAAATTTTGGGCAGCCCCAGCATTTT. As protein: CASSVNFGQPQHF.

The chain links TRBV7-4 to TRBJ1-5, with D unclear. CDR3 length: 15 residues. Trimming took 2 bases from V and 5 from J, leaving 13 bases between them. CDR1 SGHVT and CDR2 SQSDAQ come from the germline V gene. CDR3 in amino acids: CASSLIFGEHQPQHF. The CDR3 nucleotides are TGTGCCAGCAGCTTAATTTTCGGGGAACATCAGCCCCAGCATTTT.

The DNA for the CDR3 is TGTGCCAGCAGCGGGACGGCGACTTTAATGAACACTGAAGCTTTCTTT. Protein product: CASSGTATLMNTEAFF. This chain uses TRBV27 with TRBJ1-1; possible D gene TRBD1, 5 bases. Trimming removed 6 bases at V and 0 bases at J, with 17 bases between. This CDR3 has 16 residues. Germline V lookup: CDR1 MNHEY, CDR2 SMNVEV (reference sequence).

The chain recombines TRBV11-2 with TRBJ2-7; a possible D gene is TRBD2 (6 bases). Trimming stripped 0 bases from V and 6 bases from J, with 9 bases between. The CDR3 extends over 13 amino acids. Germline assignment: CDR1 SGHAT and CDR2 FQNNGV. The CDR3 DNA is TGTGCCAGCAGCTTAGACTGGCGGGGCGAGCAGTACTTC. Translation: CASSLDWRGEQYF.

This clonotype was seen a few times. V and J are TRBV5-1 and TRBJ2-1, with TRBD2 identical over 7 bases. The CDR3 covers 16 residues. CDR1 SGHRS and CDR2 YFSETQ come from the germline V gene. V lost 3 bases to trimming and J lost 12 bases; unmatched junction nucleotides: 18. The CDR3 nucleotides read TGCGCCAGCAGCTCGGCAGGCGGGAGTCATCTACAAGGGCAGTTCTTC. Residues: CASSSAGGSHLQGQFF.

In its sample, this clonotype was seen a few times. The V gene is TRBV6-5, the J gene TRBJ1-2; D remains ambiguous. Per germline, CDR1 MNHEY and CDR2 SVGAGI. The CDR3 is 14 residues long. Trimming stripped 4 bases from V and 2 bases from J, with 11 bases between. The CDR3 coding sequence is TGTGCCAGCAGTTGCGACCCGAGGAACTATGGCTACACCTTC. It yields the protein CASSCDPRNYGYTF.

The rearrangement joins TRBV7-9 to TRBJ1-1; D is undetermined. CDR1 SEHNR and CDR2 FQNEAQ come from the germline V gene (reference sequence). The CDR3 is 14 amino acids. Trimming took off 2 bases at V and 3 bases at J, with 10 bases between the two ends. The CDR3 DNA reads TGTGCCAGCAGCTTATGGGGTGAGGACACTGAAGCTTTCTTT. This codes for CASSLWGEDTEAFF. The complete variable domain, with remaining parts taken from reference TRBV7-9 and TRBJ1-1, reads DTGVSQNPRHKITKRGQNVTFRCDPISEHNRLYWYRQTLGQGPEFLTYFQNEAQLEKSRLLSDRFSAERPKGSFSTLEIQRTEQGDSAMYLCASSLWGEDTEAFFGQGTRLTVV.

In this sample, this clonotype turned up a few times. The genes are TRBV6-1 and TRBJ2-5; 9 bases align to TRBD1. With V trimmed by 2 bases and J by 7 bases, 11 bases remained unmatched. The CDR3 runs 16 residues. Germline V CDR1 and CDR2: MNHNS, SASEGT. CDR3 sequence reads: CASSEPLAGQGRTQYF. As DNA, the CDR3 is TGTGCCAGCAGTGAACCATTGGCGGGACAGGGACGGACCCAGTACTTC.

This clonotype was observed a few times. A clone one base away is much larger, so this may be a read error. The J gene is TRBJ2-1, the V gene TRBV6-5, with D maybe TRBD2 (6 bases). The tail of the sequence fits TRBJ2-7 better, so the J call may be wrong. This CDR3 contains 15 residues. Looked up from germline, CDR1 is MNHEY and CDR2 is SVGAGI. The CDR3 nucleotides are TGTGCCAGCAGTTCGGCGGGGAGCTCCTACAATGAGCAGTACTTC. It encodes CASSSAGSSYNEQYF.

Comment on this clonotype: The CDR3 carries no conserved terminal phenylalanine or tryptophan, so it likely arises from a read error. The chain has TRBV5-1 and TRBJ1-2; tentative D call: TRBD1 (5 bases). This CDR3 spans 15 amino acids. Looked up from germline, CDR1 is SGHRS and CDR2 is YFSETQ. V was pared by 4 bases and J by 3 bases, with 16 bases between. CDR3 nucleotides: TGCGCCAGCAGCCAGGACCATGGGGCCGACTATGGCTACACCTTG. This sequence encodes CASSQDHGADYGYTL.

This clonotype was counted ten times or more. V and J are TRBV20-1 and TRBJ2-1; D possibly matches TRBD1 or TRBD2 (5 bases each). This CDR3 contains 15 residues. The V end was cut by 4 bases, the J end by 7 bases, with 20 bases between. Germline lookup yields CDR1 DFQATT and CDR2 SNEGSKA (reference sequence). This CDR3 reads CSANPPGPAVNEQFF. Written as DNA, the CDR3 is TGCAGTGCTAACCCGCCGGGGCCAGCGGTGAATGAGCAGTTCTTC.

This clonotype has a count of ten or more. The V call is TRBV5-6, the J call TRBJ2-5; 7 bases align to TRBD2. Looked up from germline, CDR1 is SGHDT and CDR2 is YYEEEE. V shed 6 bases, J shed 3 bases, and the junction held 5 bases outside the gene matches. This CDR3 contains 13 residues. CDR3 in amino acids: CASTQGLEETQYF. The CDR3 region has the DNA TGTGCCAGCACCCAAGGACTAGAAGAGACCCAGTACTTC. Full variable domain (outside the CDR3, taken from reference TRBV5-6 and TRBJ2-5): DAGVTQSPTHLIKTRGQQVTLRCSPKSGHDTVSWYQQALGQGPQFIFQYYEEEERQRGNFPDRFSGHQFPNYSSELNVNALLLGDSALYLCASTQGLEETQYFGPGTRLLVL.

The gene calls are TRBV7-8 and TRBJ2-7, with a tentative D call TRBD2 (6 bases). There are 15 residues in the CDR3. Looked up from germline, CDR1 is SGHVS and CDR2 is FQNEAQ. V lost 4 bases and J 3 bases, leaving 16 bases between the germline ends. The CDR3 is CASSSTTGTHYEQYF. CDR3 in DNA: TGTGCCAGCAGCTCCACGACCGGGACTCACTACGAGCAGTACTTC. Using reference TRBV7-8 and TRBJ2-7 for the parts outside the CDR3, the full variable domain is GAGVSQSPRYKVAKRGQDVALRCDPISGHVSLFWYQQALGQGPEFLTYFQNEAQLDKSGLPSDRFFAERPEGSVSTLKIQRTQQEDSAVYLCASSSTTGTHYEQYFGPGTRLTVT.